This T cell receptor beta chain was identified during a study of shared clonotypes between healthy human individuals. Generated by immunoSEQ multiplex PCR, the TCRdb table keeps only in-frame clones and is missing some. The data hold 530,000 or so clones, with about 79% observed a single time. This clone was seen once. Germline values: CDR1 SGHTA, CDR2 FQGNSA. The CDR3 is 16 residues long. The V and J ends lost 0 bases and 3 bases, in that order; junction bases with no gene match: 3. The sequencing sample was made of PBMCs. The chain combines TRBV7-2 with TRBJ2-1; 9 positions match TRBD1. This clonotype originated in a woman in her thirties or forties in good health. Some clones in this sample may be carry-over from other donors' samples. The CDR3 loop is CASSLAGGQGYNEQFF. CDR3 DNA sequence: TGTGCCAGCAGCTTAGCGGGGGGACAGGGCTACAATGAGCAGTTCTTC.